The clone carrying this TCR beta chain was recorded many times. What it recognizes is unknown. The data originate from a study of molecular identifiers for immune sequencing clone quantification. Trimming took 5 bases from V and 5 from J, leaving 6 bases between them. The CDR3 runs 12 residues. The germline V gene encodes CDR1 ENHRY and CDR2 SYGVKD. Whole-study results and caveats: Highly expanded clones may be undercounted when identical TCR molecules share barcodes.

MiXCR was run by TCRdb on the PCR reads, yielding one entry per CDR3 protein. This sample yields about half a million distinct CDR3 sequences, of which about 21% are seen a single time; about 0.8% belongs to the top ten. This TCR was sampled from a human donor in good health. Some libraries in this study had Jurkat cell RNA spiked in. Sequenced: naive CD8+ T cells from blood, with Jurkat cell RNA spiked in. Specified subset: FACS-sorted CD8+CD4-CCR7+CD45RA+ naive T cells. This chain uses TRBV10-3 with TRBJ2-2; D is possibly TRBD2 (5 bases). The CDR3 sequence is CAISRETGELFF. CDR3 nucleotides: TGTGCCATCAGTAGGGAGACCGGGGAGCTGTTTTTT.